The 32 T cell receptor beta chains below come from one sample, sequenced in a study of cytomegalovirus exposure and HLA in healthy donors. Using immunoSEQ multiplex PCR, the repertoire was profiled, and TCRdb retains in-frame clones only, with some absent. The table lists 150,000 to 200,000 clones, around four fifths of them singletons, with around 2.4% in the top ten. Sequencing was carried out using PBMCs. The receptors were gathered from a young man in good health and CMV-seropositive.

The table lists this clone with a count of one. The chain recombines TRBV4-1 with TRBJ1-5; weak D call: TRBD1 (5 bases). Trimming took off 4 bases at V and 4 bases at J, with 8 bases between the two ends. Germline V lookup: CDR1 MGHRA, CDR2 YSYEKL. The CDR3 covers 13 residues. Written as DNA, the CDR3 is TGCGCCAGCAGCCCGGGACTAAATCAGCCCCAGCATTTT. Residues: CASSPGLNQPQHF.

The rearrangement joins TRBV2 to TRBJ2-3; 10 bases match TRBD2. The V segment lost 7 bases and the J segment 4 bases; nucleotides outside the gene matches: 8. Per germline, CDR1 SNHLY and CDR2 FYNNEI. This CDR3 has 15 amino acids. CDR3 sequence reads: CASKPASGGADTQYF. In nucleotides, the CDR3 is TGTGCCAGCAAGCCCGCTAGCGGGGGTGCAGATACGCAGTATTTT.

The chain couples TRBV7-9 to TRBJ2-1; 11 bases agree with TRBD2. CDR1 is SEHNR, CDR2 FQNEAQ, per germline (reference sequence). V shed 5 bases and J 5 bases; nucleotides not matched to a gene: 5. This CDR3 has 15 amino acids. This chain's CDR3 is CASSLSGGVDNEQFF. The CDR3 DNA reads TGTGCCAGCAGCCTTAGCGGGGGGGTAGACAATGAGCAGTTCTTC.

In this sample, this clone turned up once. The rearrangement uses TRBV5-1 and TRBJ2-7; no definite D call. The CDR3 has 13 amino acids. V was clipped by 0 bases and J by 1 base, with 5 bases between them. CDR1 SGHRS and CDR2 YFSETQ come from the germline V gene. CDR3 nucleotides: TGCGCCAGCAGCTTGGAACAGTCCTACGAGCAGTACTTC. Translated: CASSLEQSYEQYF. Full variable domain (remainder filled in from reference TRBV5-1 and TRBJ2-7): KAGVTQTPRYLIKTRGQQVTLSCSPISGHRSVSWYQQTPGQGLQFLFEYFSETQRNKGNFPGRFSGRQFSNSRSEMNVSTLELGDSALYLCASSLEQSYEQYFGPGTRLTVT.

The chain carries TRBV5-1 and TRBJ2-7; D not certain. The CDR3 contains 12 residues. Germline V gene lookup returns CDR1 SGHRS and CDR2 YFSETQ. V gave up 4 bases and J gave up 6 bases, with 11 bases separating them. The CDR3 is CASSLFWAEQYF. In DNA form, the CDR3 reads TGCGCCAGCAGCCTGTTCTGGGCCGAGCAGTACTTC.

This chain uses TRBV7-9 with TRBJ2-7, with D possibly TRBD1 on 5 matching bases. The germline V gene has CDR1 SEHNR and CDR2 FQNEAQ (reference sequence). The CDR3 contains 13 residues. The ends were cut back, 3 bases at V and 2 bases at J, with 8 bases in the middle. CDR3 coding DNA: TGTGCCAGCAGCTTGACAGAAACCTACGAGCAGTACTTC. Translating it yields CASSLTETYEQYF. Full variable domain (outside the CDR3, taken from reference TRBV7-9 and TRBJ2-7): DTGVSQNPRHKITKRGQNVTFRCDPISEHNRLYWYRQTLGQGPEFLTYFQNEAQLEKSRLLSDRFSAERPKGSFSTLEIQRTEQGDSAMYLCASSLTETYEQYFGPGTRLTVT.

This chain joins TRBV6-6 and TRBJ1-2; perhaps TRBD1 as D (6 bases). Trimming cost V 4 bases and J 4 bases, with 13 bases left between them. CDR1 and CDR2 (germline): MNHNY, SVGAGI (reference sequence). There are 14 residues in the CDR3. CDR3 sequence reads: CASSFWGGPYGYTF. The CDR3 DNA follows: TGTGCCAGCAGTTTCTGGGGGGGGCCCTATGGCTACACCTTC.

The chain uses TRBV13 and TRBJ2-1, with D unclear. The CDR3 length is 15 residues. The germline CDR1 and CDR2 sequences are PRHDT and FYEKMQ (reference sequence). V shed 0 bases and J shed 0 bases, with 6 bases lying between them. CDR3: CASSLGQSSYNEQFF. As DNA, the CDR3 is TGTGCCAGCAGCTTAGGGCAGTCCTCCTACAATGAGCAGTTCTTC.

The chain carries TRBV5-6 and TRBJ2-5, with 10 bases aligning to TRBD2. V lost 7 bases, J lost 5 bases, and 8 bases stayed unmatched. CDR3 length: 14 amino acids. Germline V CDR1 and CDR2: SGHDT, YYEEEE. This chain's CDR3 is CASGERGGWETQYF. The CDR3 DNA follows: TGTGCCAGCGGGGAGCGGGGGGGCTGGGAGACCCAGTACTTC.

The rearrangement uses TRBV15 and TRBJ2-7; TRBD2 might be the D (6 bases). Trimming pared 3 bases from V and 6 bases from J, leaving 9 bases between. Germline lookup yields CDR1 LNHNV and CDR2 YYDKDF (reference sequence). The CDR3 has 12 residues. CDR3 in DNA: TGTGCCACCAGCAGCCGGGACTCCGAGCAGTACTTC. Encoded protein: CATSSRDSEQYF.

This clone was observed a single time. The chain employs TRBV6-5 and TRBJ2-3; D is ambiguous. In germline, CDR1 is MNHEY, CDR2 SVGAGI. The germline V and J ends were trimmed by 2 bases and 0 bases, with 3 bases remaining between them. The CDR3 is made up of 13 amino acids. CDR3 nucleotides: TGTGCCAGCAGTTACCGGAGCACAGATACGCAGTATTTT. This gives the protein CASSYRSTDTQYF.

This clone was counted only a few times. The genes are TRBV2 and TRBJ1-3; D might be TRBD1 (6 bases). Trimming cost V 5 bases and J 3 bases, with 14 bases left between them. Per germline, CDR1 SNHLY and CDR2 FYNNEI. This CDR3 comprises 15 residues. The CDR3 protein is CASSTRGVGGNTIYF. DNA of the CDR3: TGTGCCAGCAGTACCAGGGGAGTAGGTGGAAACACCATATATTTT.

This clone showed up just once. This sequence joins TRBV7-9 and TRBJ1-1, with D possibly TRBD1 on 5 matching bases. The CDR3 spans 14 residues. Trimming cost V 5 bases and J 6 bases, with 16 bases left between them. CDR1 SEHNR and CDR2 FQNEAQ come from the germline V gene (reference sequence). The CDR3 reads CASSPSGQGSEAFF. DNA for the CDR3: TGTGCCAGCAGCCCGAGCGGGCAGGGATCTGAAGCTTTCTTT.

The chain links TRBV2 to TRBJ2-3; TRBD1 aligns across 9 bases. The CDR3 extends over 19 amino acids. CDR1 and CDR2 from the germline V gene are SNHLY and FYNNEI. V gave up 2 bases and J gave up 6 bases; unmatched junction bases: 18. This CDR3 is CASSELGTGLMFPIDTQYF. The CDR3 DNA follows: TGTGCCAGCAGTGAACTGGGGACAGGGCTAATGTTCCCCATTGATACGCAGTATTTT.

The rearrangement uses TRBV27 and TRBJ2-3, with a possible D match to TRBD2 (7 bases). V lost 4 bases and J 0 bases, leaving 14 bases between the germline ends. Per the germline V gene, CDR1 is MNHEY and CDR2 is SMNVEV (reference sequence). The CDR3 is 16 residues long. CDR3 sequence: CASSSRGGTSTDTQYF. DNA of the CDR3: TGTGCCAGCAGTTCAAGGGGGGGGACGAGCACAGATACGCAGTATTTT.

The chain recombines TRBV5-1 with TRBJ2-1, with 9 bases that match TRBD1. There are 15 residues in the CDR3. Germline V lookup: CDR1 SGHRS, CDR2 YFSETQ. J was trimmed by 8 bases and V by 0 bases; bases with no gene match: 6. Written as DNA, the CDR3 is TGCGCCAGCAGCTTGGTGGGACAGGGTACGGATGAGCAGTTCTTC. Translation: CASSLVGQGTDEQFF.

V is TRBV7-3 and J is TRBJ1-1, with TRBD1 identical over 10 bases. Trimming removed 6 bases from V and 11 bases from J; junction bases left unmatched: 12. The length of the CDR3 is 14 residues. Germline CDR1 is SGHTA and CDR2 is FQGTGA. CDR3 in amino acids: CASSPGQGLLGAFF. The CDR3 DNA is TGTGCCAGCAGTCCGGGACAGGGGCTTTTAGGGGCTTTCTTT.

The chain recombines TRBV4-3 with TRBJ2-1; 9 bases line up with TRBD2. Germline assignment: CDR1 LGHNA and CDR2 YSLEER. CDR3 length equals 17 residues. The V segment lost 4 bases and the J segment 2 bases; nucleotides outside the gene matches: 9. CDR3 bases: TGCGCCAGCAGCCCCATCTCAGCGGGGGGACCCTACAATGAGCAGTTCTTC. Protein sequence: CASSPISAGGPYNEQFF.

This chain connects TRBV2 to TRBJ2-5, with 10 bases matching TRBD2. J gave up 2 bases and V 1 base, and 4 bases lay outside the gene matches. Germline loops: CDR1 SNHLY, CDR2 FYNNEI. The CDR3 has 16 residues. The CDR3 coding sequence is TGTGCCAGCAGTGAAGATGTACTAGCGGGGCAAGAGACCCAGTACTTC. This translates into CASSEDVLAGQETQYF.

In DNA, the CDR3 is TGTGCCAGCAGCTTACAGCAGGGGGACTACAATGAGCAGTTCTTC. This codes for CASSLQQGDYNEQFF. The V gene is TRBV7-2, the J gene TRBJ2-1; 7 nucleotides align to TRBD1. This CDR3 has 15 residues. The trim removed 2 bases at V and 3 bases at J, leaving 4 bases unmatched. From germline, CDR1 is SGHTA and CDR2 FQGNSA.

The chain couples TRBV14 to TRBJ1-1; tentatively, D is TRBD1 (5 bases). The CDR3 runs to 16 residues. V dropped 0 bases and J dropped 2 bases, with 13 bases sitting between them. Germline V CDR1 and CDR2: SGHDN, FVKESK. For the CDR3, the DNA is TGTGCCAGCAGCCAAGATGGGGCAGGTCCTAACACTGAAGCTTTCTTT. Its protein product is CASSQDGAGPNTEAFF.

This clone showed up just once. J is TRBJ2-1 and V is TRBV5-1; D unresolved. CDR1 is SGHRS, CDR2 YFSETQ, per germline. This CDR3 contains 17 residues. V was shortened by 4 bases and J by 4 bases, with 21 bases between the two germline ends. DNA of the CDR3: TGCGCCAGCAGCGCCCGGTCCCAATCAGACTTTTACAATGAGCAGTTCTTC. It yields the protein CASSARSQSDFYNEQFF.

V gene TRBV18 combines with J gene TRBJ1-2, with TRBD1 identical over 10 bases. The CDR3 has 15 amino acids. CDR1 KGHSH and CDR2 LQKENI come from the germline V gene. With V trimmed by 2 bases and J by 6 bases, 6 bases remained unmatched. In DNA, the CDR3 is TGTGCCAGCTCACCAGCGGACAGGGGGACTAATGGCTACACCTTC. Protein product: CASSPADRGTNGYTF.

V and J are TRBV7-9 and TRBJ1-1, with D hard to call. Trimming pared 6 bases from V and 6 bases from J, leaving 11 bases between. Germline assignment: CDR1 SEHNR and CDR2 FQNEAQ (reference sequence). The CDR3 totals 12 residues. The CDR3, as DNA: TGTGCCAGCAGTTGGAGAGGTTCTGAAGCTTTCTTT. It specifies CASSWRGSEAFF.

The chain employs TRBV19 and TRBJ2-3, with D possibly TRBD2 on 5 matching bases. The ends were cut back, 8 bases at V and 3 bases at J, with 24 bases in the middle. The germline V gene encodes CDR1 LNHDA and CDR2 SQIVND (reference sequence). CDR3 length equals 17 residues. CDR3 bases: TGTGCCAGTTCAGAGCCCGCGGGTCCAATGTATACAGATACGCAGTATTTT. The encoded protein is CASSEPAGPMYTDTQYF.

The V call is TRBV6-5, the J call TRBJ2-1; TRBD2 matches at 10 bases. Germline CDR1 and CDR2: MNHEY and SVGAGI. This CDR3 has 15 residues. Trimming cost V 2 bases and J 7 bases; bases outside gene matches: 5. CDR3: CASSYRPSGGNEQFF. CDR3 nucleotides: TGTGCCAGCAGTTACCGCCCTAGCGGGGGAAATGAGCAGTTCTTC.

Here the CDR3 DNA reads TGTGCCAGCATTATCCGGGCCCTCGGGGACGAGCAGTACTTC. It codes for CASIIRALGDEQYF. The chain joins TRBV2 to TRBJ2-7; D is possibly TRBD2 (5 bases). The CDR3 consists of 14 residues. CDR1 is SNHLY and CDR2 is FYNNEI in the germline V gene. V was pared by 7 bases and J by 5 bases, with 18 bases between.

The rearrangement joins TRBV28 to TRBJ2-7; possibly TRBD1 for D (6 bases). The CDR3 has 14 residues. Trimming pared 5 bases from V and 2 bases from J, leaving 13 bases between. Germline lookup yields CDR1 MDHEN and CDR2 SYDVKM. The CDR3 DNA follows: TGTGCCAGCAGTCCTTGGACAGCGGCCTACGAGCAGTACTTC. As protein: CASSPWTAAYEQYF.

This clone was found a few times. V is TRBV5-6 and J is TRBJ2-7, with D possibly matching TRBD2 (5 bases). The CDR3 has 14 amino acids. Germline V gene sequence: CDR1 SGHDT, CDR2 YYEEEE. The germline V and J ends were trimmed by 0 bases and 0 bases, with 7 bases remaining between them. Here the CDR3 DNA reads TGTGCCAGCAGCTTGGGAGGGAACTCCTACGAGCAGTACTTC. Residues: CASSLGGNSYEQYF.

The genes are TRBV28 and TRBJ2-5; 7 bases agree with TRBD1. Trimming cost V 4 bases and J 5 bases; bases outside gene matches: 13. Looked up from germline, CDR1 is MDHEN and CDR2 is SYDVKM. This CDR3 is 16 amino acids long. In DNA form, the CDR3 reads TGTGCCAGCAGTTCCGACGGACAGGTCATTCGGGAGACCCAGTACTTC. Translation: CASSSDGQVIRETQYF.

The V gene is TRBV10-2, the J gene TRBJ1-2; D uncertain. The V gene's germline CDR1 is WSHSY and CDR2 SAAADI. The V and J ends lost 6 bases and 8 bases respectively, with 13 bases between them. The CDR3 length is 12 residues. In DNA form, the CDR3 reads TGCGCCAGCAGCCTGGACTTACAGGGCTACACCTTC. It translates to CASSLDLQGYTF.

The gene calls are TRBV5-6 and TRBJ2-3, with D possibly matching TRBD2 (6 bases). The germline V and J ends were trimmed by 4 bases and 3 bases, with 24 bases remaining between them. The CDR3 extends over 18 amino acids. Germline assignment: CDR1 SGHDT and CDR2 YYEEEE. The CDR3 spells CASSRRGTALGPTDTQYF. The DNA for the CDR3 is TGTGCCAGCAGCCGTCGGGGGACTGCCCTCGGACCGACAGATACGCAGTATTTT.